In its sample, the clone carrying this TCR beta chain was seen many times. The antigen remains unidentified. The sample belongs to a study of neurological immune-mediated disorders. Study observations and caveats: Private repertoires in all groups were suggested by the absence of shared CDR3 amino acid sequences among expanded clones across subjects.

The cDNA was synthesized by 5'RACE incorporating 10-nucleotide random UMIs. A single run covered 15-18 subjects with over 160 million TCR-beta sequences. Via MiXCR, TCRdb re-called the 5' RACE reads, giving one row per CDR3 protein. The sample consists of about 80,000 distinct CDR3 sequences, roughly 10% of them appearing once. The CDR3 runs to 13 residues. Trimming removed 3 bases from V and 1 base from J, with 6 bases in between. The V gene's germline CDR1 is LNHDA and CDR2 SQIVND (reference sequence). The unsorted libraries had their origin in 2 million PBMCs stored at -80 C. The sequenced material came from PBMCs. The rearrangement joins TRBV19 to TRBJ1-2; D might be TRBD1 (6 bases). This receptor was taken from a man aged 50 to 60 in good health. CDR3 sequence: CASSMDSNYGYTF. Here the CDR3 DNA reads TGTGCCAGTAGTATGGACAGTAACTATGGCTACACCTTC.